This T cell receptor (beta chain) appears in the sequencing data of a study of CD8 T cells in ankylosing spondylitis. General study results and limits: Disease-linked clones bore a CD8+ phenotype and were relatively rare in peripheral blood.

Generation of TCR beta libraries employed quantitative 5'-RACE incorporating molecular barcodes. TCRdb re-called the 5' RACE reads with MiXCR, one entry per CDR3 protein. The profile covers roughly 120,000 distinct CDR3 sequences, with approximately 15% appearing a single time and around 3% taken by the ten largest. The CDR3 is 16 residues long. With 4 bases clipped from V and 6 bases from J, the junction kept 11 bases outside the gene matches. The V gene's germline CDR1 is SGDLS and CDR2 YYNGEE. This clonotype was recorded at least ten times. Its antigen is not known. This TCR derives from a female donor with ankylosing spondylitis or in good health (not recorded which). Sample: blood, either unsorted or a sorted T cell fraction (not recorded which). V usage is TRBV9 and J usage is TRBJ2-1, with 9 bases fitting TRBD2. CDR3 sequence (DNA): TGTGCCAGCAGCCCCCTCGCGGGGGGGCCTGGCAATGAGCAGTTCTTC. This encodes CASSPLAGGPGNEQFF.